One sample yielded the 30 T cell receptor beta chains listed below, sequenced in a study of T cell repertoires in cytomegalovirus infection. MiXCR, run by TCRdb on the reads, gives a single entry per CDR3 protein. The sample includes about 920,000 distinct CDR3 sequences, 31% of them seen just once. For these receptors, no antigen is known. The specimen comprised cultured CD8+ T cells from PBMCs, sampled from culture after CMV antigen stimulation. These TCRs come from a human donor in good health (CMV status not recorded). Some clones in this sample may be carry-over from other donors' samples.

The V and J genes are TRBV6-2 or TRBV6-3 and TRBJ1-5; perhaps TRBD1 as D (5 bases). Trimming cost V 6 bases and J 6 bases, with 21 bases left between them. The CDR3 contains 16 residues. CDR1 is MNHEY, CDR2 SVGEGT, per germline. The DNA of the CDR3 is TGTGCCAGCAGCCTATCCGGGACGGCCTTGGGTCAGCCCCAGCATTTT. Translating gives CASSLSGTALGQPQHF.

V usage is TRBV5-5 and J usage is TRBJ2-1, with D possibly matching TRBD2 (7 bases). The length of the CDR3 is 14 residues. V lost 4 bases and J lost 7, with 15 bases in between. CDR1 and CDR2 from the germline V gene are SGHKS and YYEKEE (reference sequence). This CDR3 is CASSPEGGWNEQFF. The CDR3 region has the DNA TGTGCCAGCAGCCCGGAGGGGGGGTGGAATGAGCAGTTCTTC.

This clonotype has only a few counts. The V and J genes are TRBV6-7 and TRBJ2-5, with D perhaps being TRBD1 or TRBD2 (5 bases each). TRBV6-7 has ORF status, its function being uncertain. V was shortened by 5 bases and J by 0 bases, with 16 bases between the two germline ends. The length of the CDR3 is 16 residues. The CDR3 loop is CASSDTGTVNQETQYF. In nucleotides, the CDR3 is TGTGCCAGCAGTGACACTGGGACGGTAAACCAAGAGACCCAGTACTTC.

In its sample, this clonotype was seen many times. Written as DNA, the CDR3 is TGTGCCAGCAGCTTATCTGGACAATTTAAGAACTATGGCTACACCTTC. This sequence encodes CASSLSGQFKNYGYTF. This chain connects TRBV7-2 to TRBJ1-2, with D maybe TRBD1 (5 bases). The germline V and J ends were trimmed by 2 bases and 2 bases, with 15 bases remaining between them. The CDR3 runs 16 residues. Germline V lookup: CDR1 SGHTA, CDR2 FQGNSA.

This clonotype was seen a few times. This chain connects TRBV27 to TRBJ2-3; D may be TRBD2 (5 bases). The V and J ends lost 6 bases and 2 bases respectively, with 15 bases between them. The germline CDR1 and CDR2 sequences are MNHEY and SMNVEV (reference sequence). This CDR3 spans 15 amino acids. CDR3 nucleotide sequence: TGTGCCAGCAGCTCCTATGGACTGAACACAGATACGCAGTATTTT. This gives the protein CASSSYGLNTDTQYF.

This chain connects TRBV7-6 to TRBJ1-1, with 7 bases that match TRBD1. V lost 5 bases and J lost 4; bases outside the gene matches: 10. CDR1 is SGHVS and CDR2 is FNYEAQ in the germline V gene. CDR3 length equals 15 residues. CDR3 loop: CASSLRGSMSTEAFF. The DNA of the CDR3 is TGTGCCAGCAGCCTCAGGGGGTCTATGAGCACTGAAGCTTTCTTT.

This clonotype was seen ten or more times. This chain joins TRBV4-1 and TRBJ2-2, with D maybe TRBD2 (5 bases). Per the germline V gene, CDR1 is MGHRA and CDR2 is YSYEKL. CDR3 size: 15 residues. V was pared by 4 bases and J by 5 bases, with 14 bases between. CDR3 amino acids: CASSRQDSATGELFF. The CDR3, as DNA: TGCGCCAGCAGCCGGCAAGATAGCGCAACCGGGGAGCTGTTTTTT.

The chain employs TRBV4-1 and TRBJ2-1, with TRBD1 matching 8 bases. The germline CDR1 and CDR2 sequences are MGHRA and YSYEKL. This CDR3 spans 13 amino acids. V lost 1 base to trimming and J lost 14 bases; unmatched junction nucleotides: 7. The CDR3 coding sequence is TGCGCCAGCAGCCAAGTGGGTGACAGGGGCGAGTTCTTC. Translated, it gives CASSQVGDRGEFF.

This clonotype was detected a few times. J is TRBJ2-3 and V is TRBV6-5, with 12 bases that match TRBD2. Germline trimming cut 0 bases from V and 1 base from J; bases unmatched to any gene: 8. Germline V CDR1 and CDR2: MNHEY, SVGAGI. The CDR3 has 19 residues. The CDR3 loop is CASSYSMASGGAGTDTQYF. The CDR3 DNA sequence: TGTGCCAGCAGTTACTCGATGGCTAGCGGGGGGGCCGGCACAGATACGCAGTATTTT.

This chain links TRBV6-6 with TRBJ2-7; 7 bases are shared with TRBD2. V was clipped by 0 bases and J by 3 bases; unmatched bases: 8. CDR3 length equals 16 residues. Germline CDR1 is MNHNY and CDR2 is SVGAGI (reference sequence). The CDR3 DNA sequence: TGTGCCAGCAGTTACTCGGTCCAGCGGGGATACTACGAGCAGTACTTC. It specifies CASSYSVQRGYYEQYF.

The rearrangement links TRBV9 to TRBJ2-1, with TRBD2 matching 9 bases. Per the germline V gene, CDR1 is SGDLS and CDR2 is YYNGEE. There are 15 residues in the CDR3. V lost 3 bases to trimming and J lost 12 bases; unmatched junction nucleotides: 13. CDR3 residues: CASSGYSGGVKGQFF. Here the CDR3 DNA reads TGTGCCAGCAGCGGATATAGCGGGGGCGTCAAGGGGCAGTTCTTC.

The CDR3 DNA reads TGCAGCGTTGAAGGCAGATTCGGGGAGCTGTTTTTT. It yields the protein CSVEGRFGELFF. The chain has TRBV29-1 and TRBJ2-2; D not certain. The germline gives CDR1 SQVTM, CDR2 ANQGSEA. CDR3 size: 12 residues. Deletions cut 1 base from V and 7 bases from J, with 7 bases between.

This clonotype occurred many times. The gene calls are TRBV6-2 or TRBV6-3 and TRBJ2-1, with D perhaps given as TRBD1 or TRBD2 (5 bases each). This CDR3 region has 18 residues. V shed 7 bases and J shed 2 bases, with 24 bases lying between them. Germline loops: CDR1 MNHEY, CDR2 SVGEGT. The CDR3 coding sequence is TGTGCCAGCACCACCTCCCTTTTCGGGGCTACCGCCTACAATGAGCAGTTCTTC. Translation gives CASTTSLFGATAYNEQFF.

This clonotype showed up many times. The chain couples TRBV7-9 to TRBJ2-7, with D possibly matching TRBD2 (6 bases). CDR1 is SEHNR and CDR2 is FQNEAQ in the germline V gene (reference sequence). The CDR3 runs to 15 residues. Deletions cut 3 bases from V and 5 bases from J, with 17 bases between. The CDR3 reads CASSLSQVGRHEQYV. The CDR3 DNA reads TGTGCCAGCAGCTTGTCACAAGTCGGGAGACACGAGCAGTACGTC.

In its sample, this clonotype was seen a few times. This sequence joins TRBV15 and TRBJ2-7; D possibly matches TRBD1 or TRBD2 (6 bases each). Trimming left V 5 bases short and J 6 bases short, with 14 bases between. Germline assignment: CDR1 LNHNV and CDR2 YYDKDF (reference sequence). The CDR3 length is 13 residues. CDR3 protein: CATSFSEGGEQYF. For the CDR3, the DNA is TGTGCCACCAGCTTCTCGGAGGGGGGCGAGCAGTACTTC.

In the case of this clonotype: It may be a read error: a sequence one base away is much more abundant. The chain combines TRBV12-3 or TRBV12-4 with TRBJ2-3, with D unresolved. The length of the CDR3 is 14 residues. CDR3 protein: CANSFMPGADTQYF. The CDR3 region has the DNA TGTGCCAACAGTTTTATGCCCGGAGCAGATACGCAGTATTTT.

This chain joins TRBV5-1 and TRBJ2-2; 13 nucleotides match TRBD2. Germline values: CDR1 SGHRS, CDR2 YFSETQ. This CDR3 contains 17 residues. The V segment lost 4 bases and the J segment 3 bases; nucleotides outside the gene matches: 6. The DNA of the CDR3 is TGCGCCAGCAGCATTGGGACTAGCGGGGTCTACACCGGGGAGCTGTTTTTT. This translates into CASSIGTSGVYTGELFF. Full variable domain (outside the CDR3, taken from reference TRBV5-1 and TRBJ2-2): KAGVTQTPRYLIKTRGQQVTLSCSPISGHRSVSWYQQTPGQGLQFLFEYFSETQRNKGNFPGRFSGRQFSNSRSEMNVSTLELGDSALYLCASSIGTSGVYTGELFFGEGSRLTVL.

The table lists this clonotype with a few counts. V usage is TRBV27 and J usage is TRBJ1-1, with 11 bases identical to TRBD1. Per the germline V gene, CDR1 is MNHEY and CDR2 is SMNVEV (reference sequence). V lost 8 bases to trimming and J lost 4 bases; unmatched junction nucleotides: 12. The CDR3 sequence is 16 residues long. The CDR3 sequence is CASDGTGGSRGTEAFF. The DNA of the CDR3 is TGTGCCAGCGACGGGACAGGGGGTAGCCGCGGCACTGAAGCTTTCTTT.

V usage is TRBV20-1 and J usage is TRBJ1-2; D gene ambiguous. Germline V gene data show CDR1 as DFQATT and CDR2 as SNEGSKA (reference sequence). The CDR3 loop spans 15 amino acids. V lost 6 bases and J 3 bases, leaving 20 bases between the germline ends. CDR3 DNA sequence: TGCAGTGCCGATCGACATGAAATCAAATACTATGGCTACACCTTC. This translates into CSADRHEIKYYGYTF.

The rearrangement uses TRBV7-9 and TRBJ2-1; 9 bases map to TRBD2. CDR1 and CDR2 (germline): SEHNR, FQNEAQ (reference sequence). There are 15 residues in the CDR3. V was clipped by 6 bases and J by 8 bases; unmatched bases: 11. The CDR3 DNA follows: TGTGCCAGCAGGGGGGGGACTAGCAGGTTCTATGAGCAGTTCTTC. It translates to CASRGGTSRFYEQFF.

The chain links TRBV2 to TRBJ1-6; a weak D match, TRBD1 (6 bases). Per germline, CDR1 SNHLY and CDR2 FYNNEI. This CDR3 spans 13 amino acids. CDR3 sequence reads: CVNKGGEGSPLHF. CDR3 nucleotide sequence: TGTGTCAACAAGGGGGGGGAGGGTTCACCCCTCCACTTT. The whole variable domain, filled in from reference TRBV2 and TRBJ1-6, reads EPEVTQTPSHQVTQMGQEVILRCVPISNHLYFYWYRQILGQKVEFLVSFYNNEISEKSEIFDDQFSVERPDGSNFTLKIRSTKLEDSAMYFCVNKGGEGSPLHFGNGTRLTVT.

The V and J genes are TRBV4-3 and TRBJ1-1; maybe TRBD1 (5 bases). The germline CDR1 and CDR2 sequences are LGHNA and YSLEER. Trimming shortened V by 4 bases and J by 6 bases, and 12 bases separated the two germline ends. The CDR3 runs 13 residues. CDR3 DNA: TGCGCCAGCAGCCCTCAGGGAAAAGCTGAAGCTTTCTTT. Protein sequence: CASSPQGKAEAFF.

This clonotype was detected ten times or more. The chain recombines TRBV7-2 with TRBJ2-3; 8 nucleotides align to TRBD2. CDR1 and CDR2 (germline): SGHTA, FQGNSA. The ends lost 3 bases at V and 6 bases at J; junction bases unmatched: 14. CDR3 length: 17 residues. This chain's CDR3 is CASSFLLAGAPGDTQYF. The CDR3, as DNA: TGTGCCAGCAGCTTTTTGCTAGCGGGTGCCCCAGGGGATACGCAGTATTTT.

This chain joins TRBV7-6 and TRBJ2-3, with D tentatively TRBD2 (6 bases). Germline assignment: CDR1 SGHVS and CDR2 FNYEAQ. V was clipped by 4 bases and J by 3 bases, with 14 bases between them. CDR3 size: 15 residues. The DNA for the CDR3 is TGTGCCAGCAGCTCGGAGGATGCGGGAACAGATACGCAGTATTTT. Translating it yields CASSSEDAGTDTQYF.

This chain uses TRBV29-1 with TRBJ1-4; tentative D call: TRBD1 (5 bases). V dropped 0 bases and J dropped 3 bases, with 11 bases sitting between them. The CDR3 consists of 15 residues. Germline assignment: CDR1 SQVTM and CDR2 ANQGSEA. The CDR3 nucleotides are TGCAGCGTTGAAGATGAGGGGAGGGCTAATGAAAAACTGTTTTTT. This gives the protein CSVEDEGRANEKLFF.

This clonotype occurred once. The V call is TRBV24-1, the J call TRBJ2-3; D is perhaps TRBD1 or TRBD2 (5 bases each). Between the trimmed V and J ends, which lost 5 bases and 6 bases, there was a span of 14 bases. This CDR3 spans 14 amino acids. The germline V gene has CDR1 KGHDR and CDR2 SFDVKD. The CDR3 DNA follows: TGTGCCACCAGTGGGGACGGCCTGTCGGATACGCAGTATTTT. Residues: CATSGDGLSDTQYF.

The V call is TRBV6-2 or TRBV6-3, the J call TRBJ1-1, with a weak D call TRBD1 (6 bases). The V gene lost 2 bases and the J gene lost 1 base, with 17 bases spanning the gap. The CDR3 has 17 amino acids. Germline lookup yields CDR1 MNHEY and CDR2 SVGEGT. CDR3 bases: TGTGCCAGCAGTTACCCTATCTGGACAGTTGAGAACACTGAAGCTTTCTTT. It codes for CASSYPIWTVENTEAFF.

The V and J genes are TRBV6-1 and TRBJ1-1, with 8 positions matching TRBD1. CDR3 length equals 13 residues. The ends lost 6 bases at V and 3 bases at J; junction bases unmatched: 3. CDR1 MNHNS and CDR2 SASEGT come from the germline V gene. The CDR3 nucleotides read TGTGCCAGCAGGACACAGGGGGACACTGAAGCTTTCTTT. It is translated as CASRTQGDTEAFF.

This clonotype was counted ten times or more. The chain is built from TRBV7-3 and TRBJ2-1; 11 bases are shared with TRBD2. The CDR3 has 15 amino acids. V shed 5 bases, J shed 9 bases, and the junction held 9 bases outside the gene matches. Germline CDR1 SGHTA, CDR2 FQGTGA. CDR3 sequence reads: CASSPIAGGPSEQFF. CDR3 coding DNA: TGTGCCAGCAGCCCTATAGCGGGGGGGCCTAGTGAGCAGTTCTTC. Combining the CDR3 with reference TRBV7-3 and TRBJ2-1 gives the whole variable domain GAGVSQTPSNKVTEKGKYVELRCDPISGHTALYWYRQSLGQGPEFLIYFQGTGAADDSGLPNDRFFAVRPEGSVSTLKIQRTERGDSAVYLCASSPIAGGPSEQFFGPGTRLTVL.

The table lists this clonotype with a few counts. The CDR3 sequence is CASSYSIILAGPLGGNEQFF. The DNA of the CDR3 is TGTGCCAGCAGTTACTCGATCATACTAGCGGGACCCCTGGGAGGCAATGAGCAGTTCTTC. V is TRBV6-6 and J is TRBJ2-1; 10 bases are a match to TRBD2. The germline V gene encodes CDR1 MNHNY and CDR2 SVGAGI (reference sequence). This CDR3 spans 20 amino acids. J was trimmed by 6 bases and V by 0 bases; bases with no gene match: 17.